This entry features one TCR beta chain sequence. The junction had 3 bases not matched to a gene; V was cut back by 5 bases and J by 7 bases. The CDR3 extends over 14 amino acids. The germline CDR1 and CDR2 sequences are SGHAT and FQNNGV. The sample comes from a study of blood T cell repertoires in COVID-19. Clones were sequenced by immunoSEQ multiplex PCR, and TCRdb holds only the in-frame ones, with some missing. The sample lists about 360,000 clones, around 88% occurring once. Sequenced: peripheral blood. This receptor was taken from a woman aged 60 to 75 with COVID-19, enrolled during active disease. The V and J genes are TRBV11-2 and TRBJ1-6; 9 nucleotides align to TRBD1. CDR3 amino acids: CASSPGTGNSPLHF. The CDR3 nucleotides are TGTGCCAGCAGCCCGGGGACAGGGAATTCACCCCTCCACTTT.